This T cell receptor (beta chain) was profiled in a study of T cell responses to AZD1222 COVID-19 vaccine. Overall study results and limits: Distributed over spike, vaccine-associated CD4 TCRs predominated at 160-218 and 743-854.

In germline, CDR1 is DFQATT, CDR2 SNEGSKA (reference sequence). This CDR3 is 13 amino acids long. Trimming cost V 3 bases and J 2 bases, with 10 bases left between them. With regard to this clone: The antigen is unknown.

Generated by immunoSEQ multiplex PCR, the TCRdb table keeps only in-frame clones and is missing some. The table shows around 110,000 clones, with roughly nine tenths occurring only once. The chain couples TRBV20-1 to TRBJ1-1; D is ambiguous. The receptor comes from an adult who received the AZD1222 COVID-19 vaccine. The specimen comprised peripheral blood, sampled 28 days after the second AZD1222 dose. The CDR3 loop is CSASNRQNTEAFF. DNA for the CDR3: TGCAGTGCTAGTAACAGACAAAACACTGAAGCTTTCTTT.